Listed below are T cell receptor beta chains from one sample, sequenced in a study of radiotherapy plus CTLA-4 blockade in lung cancer. TCRdb's copy holds only in-frame clones and misses some; the assay was immunoSEQ multiplex PCR. Here the sample spans about 51,000 clones, 79% being singletons. This sample comprised peripheral blood, obtained from a patient treated with radiotherapy plus ipilimumab. The source is a human donor with non-small cell lung cancer who had a complete response to radiotherapy plus ipilimumab. CDR3s include the opening cysteine and the closing phenylalanine or tryptophan. A D gene is named only where the DNA matches it firmly. Not every row has a clone size; where given, it reads once, few, many or a size class.

few,15,TRBD2,TRBV6-6,TRBJ2-3,CASSPGTTFTDTQYF,TGTGCCAGCAGTCCCGGGACTACCTTCACAGATACGCAGTATTTT
NA,14,NA,TRBV7-9,TRBJ2-7,CASSKGAEDYEQYF,TGTGCCAGCAGCAAAGGGGCAGAAGACTACGAGCAGTACTTC
NA,15,TRBD2,TRBV9,TRBJ2-1,CASSEGLAGDNEQFF,TGTGCCAGCAGCGAGGGACTAGCGGGAGACAATGAGCAGTTCTTC
NA,15,TRBD2,TRBV4-1,TRBJ2-5,CASSQPSSGRKTQYF,TGCGCCAGCAGCCAACCATCTAGCGGGAGGAAGACCCAGTACTTC
NA,13,NA,TRBV7-6,TRBJ2-7,CASSFGGGYEQYF,TGTGCCAGCAGCTTCGGGGGTGGTTACGAGCAGTACTTC
NA,13,TRBD1,TRBV27,TRBJ1-1,CASARQGAGEAFF,TGTGCCAGCGCACGACAGGGGGCAGGTGAAGCTTTCTTT
NA,12,NA,TRBV29-1,TRBJ2-3,CSVDRSTDTQYF,TGCAGCGTTGACCGGAGCACAGATACGCAGTATTTT
NA,12,NA,TRBV29-1,TRBJ2-7,CSVVQDSYEQYF,TGCAGCGTTGTACAGGACTCCTACGAGCAGTACTTC
NA,13,NA,TRBV27,TRBJ1-2,CASSFQREGGYTF,TGTGCCAGCAGTTTTCAAAGGGAGGGTGGCTACACCTTC
NA,14,NA,TRBV5-1,TRBJ2-1,CASSLGVLVTEQFF,TGCGCCAGCAGCTTGGGAGTCCTAGTTACTGAGCAGTTCTTC
few,13,NA,TRBV10-3,TRBJ2-3,CAISVRSTDTQYF,TGTGCCATCAGTGTTCGGAGCACAGATACGCAGTATTTT
few,18,NA,TRBV27,TRBJ2-7,CASSNALRVESGSYEQYF,TGTGCCAGCAGTAACGCGCTCAGGGTAGAATCAGGTTCCTACGAGCAGTACTTC
NA,13,NA,TRBV2,TRBJ1-5,CASSEGANQPQHF,TGTGCCAGCAGTGAAGGAGCAAATCAGCCCCAGCATTTT
NA,13,TRBD1,TRBV7-2,TRBJ1-2,CASSSGGLYGYTF,TGTGCCAGCAGCTCAGGGGGCCTCTATGGCTACACCTTC
NA,15,TRBD1,TRBV19,TRBJ1-5,CASSTGQGLNQPQHF,TGTGCCAGTAGTACAGGACAGGGGCTCAATCAGCCCCAGCATTTT
once,16,TRBD2,TRBV11-2,TRBJ2-3,CASSPGTSGRTDTQYF,TGTGCCAGCAGCCCCGGGACTAGCGGCCGCACAGATACGCAGTATTTT
NA,16,TRBD2,TRBV7-2,TRBJ2-3,CASSSGLAVITDTQYF,TGTGCCAGCAGCAGTGGACTAGCGGTAATCACAGATACGCAGTATTTT
NA,16,NA,TRBV14,TRBJ1-5,CASSQVSGYEDQPQHF,TGTGCCAGCAGCCAAGTAAGTGGGTATGAGGATCAGCCCCAGCATTTT
NA,15,TRBD1,TRBV9,TRBJ1-2,CASSATGAPNYGYTF,TGTGCCAGCAGCGCGACAGGGGCCCCTAACTATGGCTACACCTTC
few,18,TRBD1,TRBV7-9,TRBJ1-3,CASSLLNVGRGPGNTIYF,TGTGCCAGCAGCTTACTTAATGTCGGCAGGGGGCCTGGAAACACCATATATTTT
NA,15,NA,TRBV28,TRBJ1-3,CATLLSGGSGNTIYF,TGTGCCACCCTACTCTCTGGAGGGTCTGGAAACACCATATATTTT
NA,15,NA,TRBV5-1,TRBJ2-7,CASSLEQGGSYEQYF,TGCGCCAGCAGCTTGGAGCAGGGGGGCTCCTACGAGCAGTACTTC